This T cell receptor (beta chain) was captured by sequencing in a study of blood T cells in healthy people across ages. Each sample used at least 7 million PBMCs. PCR was performed a second time for roughly 7 to 12 cycles using a sample-barcoded 5' primer and a J-beta primer mix. A minimum of 3 million CDR3-containing paired-end reads was obtained for each sample. TCRdb called the 5' RACE reads again in MiXCR, with one record for every CDR3 protein. Among hundreds of thousands of distinct CDR3 sequences, roughly 32% were seen once, and the ten largest hold 15% to 17%. The receptor's source is a woman aged 80 or over in good health. The sequenced sample was blood.

The CDR3 bases are TGCAGTGCTAGGCCCGGGGCAGGGACTAATGAAAAACTGTTTTTT. Amino acid sequence: CSARPGAGTNEKLFF. The chain uses TRBV20-1 and TRBJ1-4, with D possibly TRBD1 on 5 matching bases. Germline-derived CDR1 and CDR2 are DFQATT and SNEGSKA (reference sequence). The CDR3 is 15 amino acids. V was clipped by 3 bases and J by 2 bases, with 13 bases between them.